The 29 T cell receptor beta chains reported below all come from one sample, sequenced in a study of early T cells in non-severe SARS-CoV-2 infection. Each CDR3 protein gets one entry after TCRdb re-called the 5' RACE reads with MiXCR. The data contain over 50,000 distinct CDR3 sequences, approximately 10% of them singletons. The sample comprised whole blood. The receptors stem from an adult who was a healthcare worker with PCR-confirmed SARS-CoV-2 infection or an uninfected control (not recorded which).

The rearrangement uses TRBV29-1 and TRBJ1-3; D unclear. The germline CDR1 and CDR2 sequences are SQVTM and ANQGSEA. V lost 4 bases and J lost 8, with 9 bases in between. This CDR3 is built from 11 residues. CDR3 DNA: TGCAGCGTTGTCATGGGAGACACCATATATTTT. It encodes CSVVMGDTIYF.

This clonotype was counted at least ten times. V is TRBV5-1 and J is TRBJ1-2, with unresolved D. CDR1 SGHRS and CDR2 YFSETQ come from the germline V gene. The CDR3 runs 13 residues. Deletions cut 3 bases from V and 1 base from J, with 7 bases between. The CDR3 nucleotides read TGCGCCAGCAGCTCGGACGGTAACTATGGCTACACCTTC. This sequence encodes CASSSDGNYGYTF.

A single count supports this clonotype. The chain couples TRBV27 to TRBJ1-4; 7 nucleotides align to TRBD1. CDR3 length: 18 residues. The trim removed 0 bases at V and 3 bases at J, leaving 10 bases unmatched. The germline gives CDR1 MNHEY, CDR2 SMNVEV (reference sequence). The CDR3 DNA reads TGTGCCAGCAGTTTATCCGGACAGGAAGGTATAGCTAATGAAAAACTGTTTTTT. Its translation is CASSLSGQEGIANEKLFF.

The chain is built from TRBV11-2 and TRBJ2-7, with a weak D call TRBD1 (5 bases). The V end lost 5 bases, the J end lost 7 bases, and 18 bases lay between the germline ends. The CDR3 is 14 residues long. CDR1 and CDR2 from the germline V gene are SGHAT and FQNNGV. The CDR3 spells CASSQAGAVGEQYF. The CDR3 DNA reads as TGTGCCAGCAGCCAGGCTGGGGCCGTGGGTGAGCAGTACTTC.

This clonotype was found many times. J is TRBJ2-3 and V is TRBV4-3, with D perhaps being TRBD1 or TRBD2 (6 bases each). CDR3 size: 17 residues. The germline V and J ends were trimmed by 0 bases and 4 bases, with 17 bases remaining between them. Germline assignment: CDR1 LGHNA and CDR2 YSLEER. CDR3 amino acids: CASSQDPLGGGADTQYF. The CDR3 nucleotides read TGCGCCAGCAGCCAAGATCCGCTAGGAGGGGGTGCAGATACGCAGTATTTT.

This clonotype was seen at least ten times. The chain uses TRBV28 and TRBJ1-6, with a weak D call TRBD1 (5 bases). V was trimmed by 3 bases and J by 0 bases, leaving 21 bases between them. CDR3 length equals 20 residues. Germline V gives CDR1 MDHEN, CDR2 SYDVKM. The CDR3 protein is CASSFTGLGLTFSYNSPLHF. CDR3 in DNA: TGTGCCAGCAGTTTTACAGGATTGGGACTAACATTCTCCTATAATTCACCCCTCCACTTT.

There are a few counts of this clonotype. The V gene is TRBV9, the J gene TRBJ1-4; TRBD1 matches 8 bases. V shed 4 bases and J 6 bases; nucleotides not matched to a gene: 8. This CDR3 has 15 residues. The germline V gene has CDR1 SGDLS and CDR2 YYNGEE. The CDR3 DNA reads TGTGCCAGCAGCCCTTCGACAGGGGCGTATGAAAAACTGTTTTTT. This gives the protein CASSPSTGAYEKLFF.

This clonotype was seen only a few times. The chain has TRBV12-3 or TRBV12-4 and TRBJ2-2; D is unclear. The CDR3 length is 17 residues. The V and J ends lost 5 bases and 1 base respectively, with 17 bases between them. CDR3 region: CASSDFLTPQNTGELFF. CDR3 DNA: TGTGCCAGCAGTGATTTCCTGACACCCCAGAACACCGGGGAGCTGTTTTTT.

The table lists this clonotype with many counts. The J gene is TRBJ2-1, the V gene TRBV15; 9 bases agree with TRBD1. J gave up 7 bases and V 0 bases, and 10 bases lay outside the gene matches. CDR3 length equals 17 residues. Germline lookup yields CDR1 LNHNV and CDR2 YYDKDF (reference sequence). CDR3 coding DNA: TGTGCCACCAGCAGAGATGCCCCGGGACAGGGAGGGAATGAGCAGTTCTTC. It yields the protein CATSRDAPGQGGNEQFF.

The chain is built from TRBV11-2 and TRBJ2-3; no clear D. Germline V lookup: CDR1 SGHAT, CDR2 FQNNGV. The CDR3 runs 14 residues. Trimming took 0 bases from V and 7 from J, leaving 11 bases between them. The CDR3 is CASSLDRRTNTQYF. For the CDR3, the DNA is TGTGCCAGCAGCTTAGACAGGAGAACGAATACGCAGTATTTT.

The rearrangement joins TRBV6-6 to TRBJ1-2; D is undetermined. This CDR3 has 14 amino acids. Germline CDR1 reads MNHNY; CDR2 reads SVGAGI (reference sequence). The V and J ends lost 6 bases and 5 bases respectively, with 16 bases between them. CDR3 bases: TGTGCCAGCAGGGACGATCCAATTATGTATGGCTACACCTTC. Its translation: CASRDDPIMYGYTF.

This clonotype occurred many times. V usage is TRBV21-1 and J usage is TRBJ2-1. TRBV21-1 is a known pseudogene. This CDR3 is built from 18 residues. CDR3 in amino acids: CASSKNPCGHLSYNEQFF. CDR3 nucleotides: TGTGCCAGCAGCAAAAACCCTTGCGGCCACCTCTCCTACAATGAGCAGTTCTTC.

There are many counts of this clonotype. The V and J genes are TRBV6-2 or TRBV6-3 and TRBJ2-7; no definite D call. The length of the CDR3 is 15 residues. Per the germline V gene, CDR1 is MNHEY and CDR2 is SVGEGT. The V end lost 3 bases, the J end lost 3 bases, and 15 bases lay between the germline ends. CDR3 sequence reads: CASSYLKGQVYEQYF. Here the CDR3 DNA reads TGTGCCAGCAGTTATCTGAAAGGGCAAGTCTACGAGCAGTACTTC.

This clonotype was seen a handful of times. The chain has TRBV5-1 and TRBJ2-2, with 7 bases matching TRBD2. The CDR3 totals 15 residues. Trimming removed 4 bases from V and 4 bases from J; junction bases left unmatched: 7. Germline CDR1 reads SGHRS; CDR2 reads YFSETQ. The CDR3 region is CASSPGGSTTGELFF. In DNA, the CDR3 is TGCGCCAGCAGCCCGGGGGGTTCCACCACCGGGGAGCTGTTTTTT.

This clonotype was picked up a small number of times. Here the CDR3 DNA reads TGTGCCAGCAGCCAGGATTATAGCGGGCACACAGATACGCAGTATTTT. It translates to CASSQDYSGHTDTQYF. V gene TRBV14 combines with J gene TRBJ2-3, with 7 nucleotides matching TRBD2. The length of the CDR3 is 16 residues. Per germline, CDR1 SGHDN and CDR2 FVKESK. V was pared by 3 bases and J by 2 bases, with 8 bases of the junction left unmatched.

This clonotype is large (0.1 to 1%). V and J are TRBV27 and TRBJ1-1; a possible D gene is TRBD1 (6 bases). V gave up 7 bases and J gave up 3 bases, with 12 bases separating them. The CDR3 runs 13 residues. From germline, CDR1 is MNHEY and CDR2 SMNVEV (reference sequence). CDR3 in DNA: TGTGCCAGCATGATATCAGGGGACACTGAAGCTTTCTTT. Translated, it gives CASMISGDTEAFF.

Only a few counts were recorded for this clonotype. The chain carries TRBV28 and TRBJ2-5; no clear D gene. Trimming cost V 3 bases and J 4 bases, with 15 bases left between them. The CDR3 is 15 residues long. Germline assignment: CDR1 MDHEN and CDR2 SYDVKM. The CDR3 DNA follows: TGTGCCAGCAGTTTCGGCGGCGCTTTAGGAGAGACCCAGTACTTC. This translates into CASSFGGALGETQYF.

At least ten counts were recorded for this clonotype. The V call is TRBV14, the J call TRBJ1-4; no firm D call. The length of the CDR3 is 15 residues. Per the germline V gene, CDR1 is SGHDN and CDR2 is FVKESK. V gave up 2 bases and J gave up 0 bases, with 7 bases separating them. CDR3 protein: CASSQSGATNEKLFF. As DNA, the CDR3 is TGTGCCAGCAGCCAAAGTGGGGCAACTAATGAAAAACTGTTTTTT. Full variable domain (outside the CDR3, taken from reference TRBV14 and TRBJ1-4): EAGVTQFPSHSVIEKGQTVTLRCDPISGHDNLYWYRRVMGKEIKFLLHFVKESKQDESGMPNNRFLAERTGGTYSTLKVQPAELEDSGVYFCASSQSGATNEKLFFGSGTQLSVL.

This clonotype showed up many times. This chain connects TRBV5-1 to TRBJ2-7; D is perhaps TRBD1 or TRBD2 (5 bases each). Germline CDR1 and CDR2: SGHRS and YFSETQ. V lost 2 bases, J lost 6 bases, and 15 bases lay in between. The CDR3 runs to 14 residues. The CDR3 nucleotides are TGCGCCAGCAGCTTAGAGGGGCACGGCTCCGAGCAGTACTTC. Its protein product is CASSLEGHGSEQYF.

This clonotype occurred many times. V gene TRBV10-1 combines with J gene TRBJ1-3; D gene uncertain. The germline V gene encodes CDR1 WNHNN and CDR2 SYGVQD (reference sequence). Trimming removed 6 bases at V and 0 bases at J, with 9 bases between. The CDR3 has 14 amino acids. In DNA form, the CDR3 reads TGCGCCAGCAGGAAATTTATCTCTGGAAACACCATATATTTT. Translated: CASRKFISGNTIYF.

This clonotype was seen many times. The chain combines TRBV20-1 with TRBJ2-5, with D unresolved. This CDR3 has 11 amino acids. The V and J ends lost 2 bases and 5 bases respectively, with 6 bases between them. The V gene's germline CDR1 is DFQATT and CDR2 SNEGSKA (reference sequence). CDR3 nucleotides: TGCAGTGCTAGACAAACCGAGACCCAGTACTTC. It yields the protein CSARQTETQYF.

The CDR3 coding sequence is TGTGCCAGCAGCCGCACAGAGGCGGAAAAACTGTTTTTT. This codes for CASSRTEAEKLFF. This chain links TRBV2 with TRBJ1-4; no clear D. CDR3 length: 13 amino acids. With 6 bases removed from V and 8 bases from J, the gap between germline ends came to 13 bases. Germline lookup yields CDR1 SNHLY and CDR2 FYNNEI.

A remark on this clonotype: Given the absence of the conserved phenylalanine or tryptophan at the CDR3 end, a read error is likely. The V and J genes are TRBV19 and TRBJ1-6; D gene ambiguous. V was trimmed by 3 bases and J by 9 bases, leaving 12 bases between them. Germline CDR1 is LNHDA and CDR2 is SQIVND (reference sequence). The CDR3 runs 14 residues. The DNA for the CDR3 is TGTGCCAGTAGTATTGAAGGACCACGTTCACCCCTCCACTAT. Translation: CASSIEGPRSPLHY.

Ten or more counts support this clonotype. This chain uses TRBV11-3 with TRBJ1-3; TRBD1 might be the D (5 bases). The CDR3 sequence is 17 residues long. Trimming pared 4 bases from V and 0 bases from J, leaving 16 bases between. The V gene's germline CDR1 is SGHNT and CDR2 YENEEA. This CDR3 is CASSSPPGAPSGNTIYF. The CDR3 nucleotides read TGTGCCAGCAGCTCACCCCCCGGGGCACCCTCTGGAAACACCATATATTTT.

In this sample, this clonotype turned up a few times. The junction differs from germline at one of its ends, possibly a read error. This chain uses TRBV11-2 with TRBJ1-2; the D gene is possibly TRBD1 (5 bases). Germline CDR1 SGHAT, CDR2 FQNNGV. The CDR3 has 17 amino acids. CDR3 amino acids: CASGLDSFRTGNYGYTF. The CDR3 DNA reads TGTGCCAGCGGCTTAGATTCATTCCGAACAGGAAACTATGGCTACACCTTC.

The J gene is TRBJ2-7, the V gene TRBV5-1; D remains unclear. The CDR3 spans 15 residues. V was shortened by 2 bases and J by 2 bases, with 14 bases between the two germline ends. CDR1 is SGHRS, CDR2 YFSETQ, per germline. The CDR3 here is CASSFTVDGTYEQYF. The DNA of the CDR3 is TGCGCCAGCAGCTTTACAGTGGATGGAACCTACGAGCAGTACTTC.

This clonotype is judged medium-sized. The chain has TRBV11-2 and TRBJ2-5; possibly TRBD2 for D (6 bases). V was cut by 5 bases and J by 1 base, with 11 bases left in between. The CDR3 is 14 residues long. CDR1 and CDR2 from the germline V gene are SGHAT and FQNNGV. In DNA form, the CDR3 reads TGTGCCAGCAGCAGAGGGACTGCCCAAGAGACCCAGTACTTC. Amino acids: CASSRGTAQETQYF.

This clonotype came up a few times. The V call is TRBV5-5, the J call TRBJ2-1; TRBD1 agrees at 7 bases. Germline CDR1 SGHKS, CDR2 YYEKEE (reference sequence). V was clipped by 0 bases and J by 16 bases; unmatched bases: 7. The CDR3 is made up of 12 amino acids. CDR3 DNA: TGTGCCAGCAGCTTGGGGTTAGCAGGGGGATTCTTC. Translation: CASSLGLAGGFF.

The CDR3 loop reads CASSAPGGLAKNIQYF. CDR3 nucleotides: TGTGCCAGCAGCGCCCCGGGGGGGCTAGCCAAAAACATTCAGTACTTC. The V call is TRBV5-4, the J call TRBJ2-4; 8 bases line up with TRBD2. The CDR3 consists of 16 residues. The germline CDR1 and CDR2 sequences are SGHNT and YYREEE (reference sequence). Trimming at V came to 4 bases and at J to 0 bases, leaving 6 bases not matched to a gene.